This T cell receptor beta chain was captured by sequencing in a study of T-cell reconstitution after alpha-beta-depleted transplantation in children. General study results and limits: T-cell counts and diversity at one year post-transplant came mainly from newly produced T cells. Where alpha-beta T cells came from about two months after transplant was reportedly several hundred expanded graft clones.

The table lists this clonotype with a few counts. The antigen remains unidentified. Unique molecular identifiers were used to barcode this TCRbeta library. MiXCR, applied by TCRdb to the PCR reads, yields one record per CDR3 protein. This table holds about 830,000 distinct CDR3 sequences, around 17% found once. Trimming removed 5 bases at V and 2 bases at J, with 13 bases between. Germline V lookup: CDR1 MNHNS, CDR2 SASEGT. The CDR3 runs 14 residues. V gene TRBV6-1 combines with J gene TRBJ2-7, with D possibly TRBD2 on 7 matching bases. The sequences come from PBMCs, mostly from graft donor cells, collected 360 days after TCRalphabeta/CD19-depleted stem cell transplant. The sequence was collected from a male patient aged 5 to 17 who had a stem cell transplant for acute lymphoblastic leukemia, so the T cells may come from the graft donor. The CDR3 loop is CASSPWEGAYEQYF. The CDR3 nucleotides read TGTGCCAGCAGTCCCTGGGAGGGGGCCTACGAGCAGTACTTC.